This TCR beta chain was sequenced in a study of blood T cell repertoires in COVID-19. Overall study: Acute-phase and convalescent COVID-19 samples originated in the United States, Italy and Spain.

V was clipped by 2 bases and J by 6 bases; unmatched bases: 0. This CDR3 spans 12 amino acids. Germline V gene data show CDR1 as SGHTA and CDR2 as FQGTGA. Study processing details: Estimated nucleated cell counts came from reference gene primer amplification. Sequencing used immunoSEQ multiplex PCR; TCRdb keeps in-frame clones, though not all of them. From that table come the V and J calls and clone size; the DNA was used to work out D and trimming. The sample lists tens of thousands of clones; about three quarters were seen once. Specimen: peripheral blood. V and J are TRBV7-3 and TRBJ2-7; TRBD2 agrees at 8 bases. The source of this sequence is a man at least 80 years old with acute or convalescent COVID-19. The CDR3 nucleotides are TGTGCCAGCAGCTTAGCGGGAGGCGAGCAGTACTTC. Translation gives CASSLAGGEQYF.